This T cell receptor beta chain was retrieved from a study of blood T cell repertoires in COVID-19. Across the study: Acute and convalescent COVID-19 specimens originated in the United States, Italy and Spain.

V was shortened by 4 bases and J by 1 base, with 17 bases between the two germline ends. The CDR3 sequence is 17 residues long. Germline CDR1 is MNHNS and CDR2 is SASEGT. This clone turned up a few times. The authors' processing: Amplification of reference gene primers was used by the study to estimate nucleated cell counts. The repertoire was sequenced with immunoSEQ multiplex PCR; TCRdb's copy has only in-frame clones and lacks some. From that table come the V and J calls and clone size; the DNA was used to work out D and trimming. The sample comprises roughly 310,000 clones, roughly 90% of which are singletons, and under 5% rests with the top ten.

The specimen sequenced was peripheral blood. J is TRBJ1-5 and V is TRBV6-1, with D possibly being TRBD1 (5 bases). The clonotype was recovered from a woman in her forties or fifties with active or convalescent COVID-19. The CDR3 coding sequence is TGTGCCAGCAGTGTGTTTTCGGCAGGGAGGAGCAATCAGCCCCAGCATTTT. Protein product: CASSVFSAGRSNQPQHF.